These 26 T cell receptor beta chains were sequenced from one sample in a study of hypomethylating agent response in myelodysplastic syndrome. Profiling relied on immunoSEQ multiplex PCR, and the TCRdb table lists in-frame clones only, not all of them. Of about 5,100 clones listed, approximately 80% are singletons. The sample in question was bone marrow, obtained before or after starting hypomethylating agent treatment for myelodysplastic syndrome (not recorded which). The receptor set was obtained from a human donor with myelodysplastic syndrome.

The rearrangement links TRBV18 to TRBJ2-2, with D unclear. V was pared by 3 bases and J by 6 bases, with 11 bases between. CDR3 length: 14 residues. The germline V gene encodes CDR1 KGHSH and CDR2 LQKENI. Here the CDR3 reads CASSPIGPPGELFF. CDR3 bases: TGTGCCAGCTCACCGATAGGCCCTCCCGGGGAGCTGTTTTTT.

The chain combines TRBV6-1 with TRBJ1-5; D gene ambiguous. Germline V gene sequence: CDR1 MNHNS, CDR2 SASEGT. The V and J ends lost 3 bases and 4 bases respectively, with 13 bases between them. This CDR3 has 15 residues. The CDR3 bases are TGTGCCAGCAGTGAGTTTAGGCAGAGTAATCAGCCCCAGCATTTT. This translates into CASSEFRQSNQPQHF.

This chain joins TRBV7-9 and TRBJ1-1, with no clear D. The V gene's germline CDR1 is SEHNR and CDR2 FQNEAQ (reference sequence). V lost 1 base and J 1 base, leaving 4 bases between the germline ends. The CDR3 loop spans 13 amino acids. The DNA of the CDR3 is TGTGCCAGCAGCTTAGGACAGAACACTGAAGCTTTCTTT. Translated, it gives CASSLGQNTEAFF.

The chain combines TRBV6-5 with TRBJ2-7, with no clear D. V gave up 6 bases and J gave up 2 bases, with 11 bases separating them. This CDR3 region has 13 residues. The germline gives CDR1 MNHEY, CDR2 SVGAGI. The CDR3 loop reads CASSFGPTYEQYF. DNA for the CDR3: TGTGCCAGCAGCTTCGGGCCCACCTACGAGCAGTACTTC.

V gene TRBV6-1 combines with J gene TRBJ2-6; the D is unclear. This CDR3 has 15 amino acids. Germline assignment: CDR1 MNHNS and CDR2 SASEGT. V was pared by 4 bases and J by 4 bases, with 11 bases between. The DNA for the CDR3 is TGTGCCAGCAGTGCTAATCGTCCCGGGGCCAACGTCCTGACTTTC. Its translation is CASSANRPGANVLTF.

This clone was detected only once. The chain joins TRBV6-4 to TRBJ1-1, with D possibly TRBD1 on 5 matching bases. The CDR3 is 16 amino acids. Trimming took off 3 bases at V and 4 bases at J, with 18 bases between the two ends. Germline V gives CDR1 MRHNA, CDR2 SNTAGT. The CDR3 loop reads CASSELGDYLSTEAFF. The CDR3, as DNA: TGTGCCAGCAGTGAATTGGGGGACTACCTTTCCACTGAAGCTTTCTTT.

CDR3 in DNA: TGCGCCAGCAGCTTGGGGGCAGGTAACAATCAGCCCCAGCATTTT. Translated: CASSLGAGNNQPQHF. The genes are TRBV5-1 and TRBJ1-5, with D unclear. The V end lost 0 bases, the J end lost 3 bases, and 10 bases lay between the germline ends. Germline V gene data show CDR1 as SGHRS and CDR2 as YFSETQ. The CDR3 loop spans 15 amino acids.

CDR3 sequence reads: CASSYSIGQAGEQYF. Written as DNA, the CDR3 is TGTGCCAGCAGTTATTCGATAGGTCAGGCAGGCGAGCAGTACTTC. J is TRBJ2-7 and V is TRBV6-9, with D uncertain. The CDR3 is 15 residues long. V dropped 0 bases and J dropped 6 bases, with 15 bases sitting between them. Germline assignment: CDR1 MNHGY and CDR2 SVAAGI.

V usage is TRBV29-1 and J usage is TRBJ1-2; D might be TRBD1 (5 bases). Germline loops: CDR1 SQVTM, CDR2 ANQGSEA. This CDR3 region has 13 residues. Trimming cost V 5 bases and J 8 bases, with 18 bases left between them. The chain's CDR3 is CSVYQTVQEGYTF. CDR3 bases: TGCAGCGTTTATCAGACAGTTCAAGAAGGCTACACCTTC.

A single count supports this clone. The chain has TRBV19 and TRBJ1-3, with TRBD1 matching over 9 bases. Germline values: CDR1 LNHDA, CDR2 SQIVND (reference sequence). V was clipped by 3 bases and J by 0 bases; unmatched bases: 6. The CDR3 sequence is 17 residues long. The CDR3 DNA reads TGTGCCAGTAGTATCAAAGGGACAGGGCACTCTGGAAACACCATATATTTT. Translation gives CASSIKGTGHSGNTIYF.

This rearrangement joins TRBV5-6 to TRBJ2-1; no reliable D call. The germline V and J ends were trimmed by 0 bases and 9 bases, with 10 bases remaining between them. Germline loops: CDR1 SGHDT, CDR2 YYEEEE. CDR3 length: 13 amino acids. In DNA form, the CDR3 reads TGTGCCAGCAGCTTGGGGGGAACGATTGAGCAGTTCTTC. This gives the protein CASSLGGTIEQFF.

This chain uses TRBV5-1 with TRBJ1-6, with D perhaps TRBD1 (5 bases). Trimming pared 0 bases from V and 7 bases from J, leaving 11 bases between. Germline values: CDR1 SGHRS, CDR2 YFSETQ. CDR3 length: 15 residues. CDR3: CASSLEAGYNSPLHF. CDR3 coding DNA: TGCGCCAGCAGCTTGGAGGCAGGGTACAATTCACCCCTCCACTTT.

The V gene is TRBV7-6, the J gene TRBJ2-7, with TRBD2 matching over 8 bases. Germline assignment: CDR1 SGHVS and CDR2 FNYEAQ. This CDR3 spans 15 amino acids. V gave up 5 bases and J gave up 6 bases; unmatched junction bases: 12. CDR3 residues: CASSAVPGGTGEQYF. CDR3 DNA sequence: TGTGCCAGCAGCGCGGTACCGGGGGGGACGGGCGAGCAGTACTTC.

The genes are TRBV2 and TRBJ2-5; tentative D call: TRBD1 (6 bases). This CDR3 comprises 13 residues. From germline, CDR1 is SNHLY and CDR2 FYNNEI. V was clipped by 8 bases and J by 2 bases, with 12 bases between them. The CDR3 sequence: CASYDRLQETQYF. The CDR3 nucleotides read TGTGCCAGCTACGACAGGCTACAAGAGACCCAGTACTTC.

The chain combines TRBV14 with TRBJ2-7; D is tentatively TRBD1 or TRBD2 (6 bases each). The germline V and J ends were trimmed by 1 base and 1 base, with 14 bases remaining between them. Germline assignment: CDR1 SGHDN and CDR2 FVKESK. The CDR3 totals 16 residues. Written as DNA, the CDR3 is TGTGCCAGCAGCCAAGTTGGGGGGCCTAGTTCCTACGAGCAGTACTTC. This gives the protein CASSQVGGPSSYEQYF.

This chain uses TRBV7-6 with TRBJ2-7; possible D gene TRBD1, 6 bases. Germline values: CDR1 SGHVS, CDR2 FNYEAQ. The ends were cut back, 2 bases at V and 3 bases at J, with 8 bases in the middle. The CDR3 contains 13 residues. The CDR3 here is CASSLNRDYEQYF. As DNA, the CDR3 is TGTGCCAGCAGCTTAAACAGGGACTACGAGCAGTACTTC. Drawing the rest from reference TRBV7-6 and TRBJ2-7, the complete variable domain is GAGVSQSPRYKVTKRGQDVALRCDPISGHVSLYWYRQALGQGPEFLTYFNYEAQQDKSGLPNDRFSAERPEGSISTLTIQRTEQRDSAMYRCASSLNRDYEQYFGPGTRLTVT.

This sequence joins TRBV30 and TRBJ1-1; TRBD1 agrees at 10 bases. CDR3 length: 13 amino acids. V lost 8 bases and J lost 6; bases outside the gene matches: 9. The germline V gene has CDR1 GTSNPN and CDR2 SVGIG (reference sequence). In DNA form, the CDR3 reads TGTGCCGAAGGGGGACAGGGGAGACCTGAAGCTTTCTTT. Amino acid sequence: CAEGGQGRPEAFF.

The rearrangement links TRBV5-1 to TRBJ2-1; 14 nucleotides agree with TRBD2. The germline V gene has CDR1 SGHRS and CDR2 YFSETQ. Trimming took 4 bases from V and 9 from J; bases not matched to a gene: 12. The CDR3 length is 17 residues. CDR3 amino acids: CASSTGLAGGSGGEQFF. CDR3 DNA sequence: TGCGCCAGCAGCACTGGACTAGCGGGGGGATCGGGGGGTGAGCAGTTCTTC.

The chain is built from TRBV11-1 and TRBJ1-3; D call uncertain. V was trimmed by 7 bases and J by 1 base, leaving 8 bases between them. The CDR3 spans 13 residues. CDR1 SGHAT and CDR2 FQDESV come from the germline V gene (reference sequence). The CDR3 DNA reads TGTGCCAGCAAAGCAGGATCTGGAAACACCATATATTTT. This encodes CASKAGSGNTIYF.

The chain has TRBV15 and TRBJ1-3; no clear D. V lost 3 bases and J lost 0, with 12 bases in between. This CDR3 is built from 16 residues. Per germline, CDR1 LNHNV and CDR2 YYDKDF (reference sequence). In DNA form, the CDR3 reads TGTGCCACCAGCAGCCTCGGACCGATCTCTGGAAACACCATATATTTT. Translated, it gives CATSSLGPISGNTIYF. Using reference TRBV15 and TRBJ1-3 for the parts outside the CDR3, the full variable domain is DAMVIQNPRYQVTQFGKPVTLSCSQTLNHNVMYWYQQKSSQAPKLLFHYYDKDFNNEADTPDNFQSRRPNTSFCFLDIRSPGLGDTAMYLCATSSLGPISGNTIYFGEGSWLTVV.

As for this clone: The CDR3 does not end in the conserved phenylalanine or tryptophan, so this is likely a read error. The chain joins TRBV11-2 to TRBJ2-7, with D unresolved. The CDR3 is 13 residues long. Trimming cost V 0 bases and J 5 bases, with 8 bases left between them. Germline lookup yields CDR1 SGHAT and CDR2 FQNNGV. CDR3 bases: TGTGCCAGCAGCTTAGATAGGTGGAACGAGCAGTACCTC. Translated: CASSLDRWNEQYL.

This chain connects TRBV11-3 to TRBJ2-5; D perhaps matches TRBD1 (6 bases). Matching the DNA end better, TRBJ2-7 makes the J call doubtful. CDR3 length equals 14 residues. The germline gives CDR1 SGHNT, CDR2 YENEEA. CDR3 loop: CASSHRTETYEQYF. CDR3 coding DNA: TGTGCCAGCAGCCATCGGACAGAGACCTACGAGCAGTACTTC.

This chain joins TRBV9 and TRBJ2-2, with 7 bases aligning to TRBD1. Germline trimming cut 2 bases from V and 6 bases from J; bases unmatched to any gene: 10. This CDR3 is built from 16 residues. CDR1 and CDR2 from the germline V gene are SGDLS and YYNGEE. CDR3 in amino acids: CASSVPRQGDPGELFF. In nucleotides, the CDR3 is TGTGCCAGCAGCGTCCCCAGACAGGGAGACCCCGGGGAGCTGTTTTTT.

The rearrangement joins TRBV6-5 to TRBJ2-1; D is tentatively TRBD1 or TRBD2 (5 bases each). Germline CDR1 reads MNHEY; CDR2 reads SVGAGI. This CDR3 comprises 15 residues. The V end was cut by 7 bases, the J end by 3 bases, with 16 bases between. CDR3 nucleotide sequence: TGTGCCAGCAAAACCGGGACGGATTTCTACAATGAGCAGTTCTTC. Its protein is CASKTGTDFYNEQFF.

In DNA form, the CDR3 reads TGTGCCAACGGACAGGCGAACACTGAAGCTTTCTTT. This sequence encodes CANGQANTEAFF. The chain has TRBV10-3 and TRBJ1-1, with 7 bases fitting TRBD1. The CDR3 has 12 amino acids. Germline V gene lookup returns CDR1 ENHRY and CDR2 SYGVKD. V was clipped by 10 bases and J by 1 base; unmatched bases: 3.

The CDR3 here is CASSLEQRGSDTQYF. The CDR3 region has the DNA TGTGCCAGCAGCTTAGAACAGCGGGGGTCAGATACGCAGTATTTT. The chain recombines TRBV11-3 with TRBJ2-3, with TRBD2 matching over 8 bases. Germline assignment: CDR1 SGHNT and CDR2 YENEEA. This CDR3 has 15 amino acids. The V gene end was trimmed by 0 bases and the J gene end by 4 bases; junction bases not matched to a gene: 3.